This TCR beta chain appears in the sequencing data of a study of glioma-infiltrating T cells. The CDR3 is 17 residues long. CDR1 is MNHNS and CDR2 is SASEGT in the germline V gene. V shed 7 bases and J shed 1 base, with 22 bases lying between them. Amplification of TCR alpha and beta CDR3 regions from RNA used iRepertoire nested multiplex PCR. Using its own MiXCR run on the multiplex PCR reads, TCRdb lists one record per CDR3 protein. The data contain roughly 120,000 distinct CDR3 sequences, around 23% of them singletons. This clonotype occurred many times. The antigen remains unidentified. The study, taken as a whole, reports: Tissue-blood divergence was below expectation in non-neoplastic patients, above in gliomas.

The sequenced sample was glioma tissue, nonneoplastic brain tissue, or PBMCs (not recorded which). This chain links TRBV6-1 with TRBJ1-1, with D tentatively TRBD1 (5 bases). This clonotype was sampled from a human donor with low-grade glioma or glioblastoma, undergoing nonglioma brain surgery, or in good health (not recorded which). The CDR3 sequence is CASTLRKGTDQNTEAFF. In nucleotides, the CDR3 is TGTGCCAGCACCCTTCGTAAGGGGACTGATCAGAACACTGAAGCTTTCTTT.